This T cell receptor (beta chain) was sequenced during a study of control samples from healthy donors and cancer patients. The germline V gene has CDR1 SGHAT and CDR2 FQNNGV. The V and J ends lost 0 bases and 7 bases respectively, with 3 bases between them. The CDR3 contains 12 residues. The protocol was immunoSEQ multiplex PCR, while the TCRdb copy is restricted to in-frame clones and leaves out a portion. The data contain tens of thousands of clones, approximately 84% of them singletons. V gene TRBV11-2 combines with J gene TRBJ2-2; D gene uncertain. The clonotype was recovered from a woman aged 50 to 60 in good health. Sequencing was done on a sample of blood. The CDR3 loop is CASSLEGGELFF. The CDR3, as DNA: TGTGCCAGCAGCTTAGAAGGCGGGGAGCTGTTTTTT.